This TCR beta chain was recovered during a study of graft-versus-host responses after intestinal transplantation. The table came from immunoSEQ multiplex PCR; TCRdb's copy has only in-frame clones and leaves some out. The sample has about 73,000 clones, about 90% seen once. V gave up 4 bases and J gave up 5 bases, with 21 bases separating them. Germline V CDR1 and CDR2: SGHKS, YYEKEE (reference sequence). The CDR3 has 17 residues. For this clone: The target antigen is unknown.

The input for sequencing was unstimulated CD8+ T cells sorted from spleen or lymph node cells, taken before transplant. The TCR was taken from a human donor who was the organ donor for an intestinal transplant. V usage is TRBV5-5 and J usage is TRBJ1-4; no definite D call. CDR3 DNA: TGTGCCAGCAGCCCCTTGCCCCGAGGGCGCTCGAATGAAAAACTGTTTTTT. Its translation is CASSPLPRGRSNEKLFF.